This T cell receptor (beta chain) was captured by sequencing in a study of blood T cell repertoires in COVID-19. As originally analysed: Estimated nucleated cell counts came from reference gene primer amplification. Assay used: immunoSEQ multiplex PCR; TCRdb lists only in-frame clones, some missing. The V and J calls and the clone size are those of that table, but D and trimming were determined from the DNA. The sample shows about 190,000 clones, more than 60% of them seen only once. The CDR3 contains 16 residues. The V gene's germline CDR1 is SGHKS and CDR2 YYEKEE (reference sequence). Trimming at V came to 1 base and at J to 7 bases, leaving 9 bases not matched to a gene.

The rearrangement uses TRBV5-5 and TRBJ2-7; 12 nucleotides agree with TRBD2. This TCR was sampled from a woman aged 45-59 years with acute or convalescent COVID-19. Sample: peripheral blood. This chain's CDR3 is CASSLILAGGMGEQYF. The CDR3 bases are TGTGCCAGCAGCTTGATACTAGCGGGGGGCATGGGGGAGCAGTACTTC.